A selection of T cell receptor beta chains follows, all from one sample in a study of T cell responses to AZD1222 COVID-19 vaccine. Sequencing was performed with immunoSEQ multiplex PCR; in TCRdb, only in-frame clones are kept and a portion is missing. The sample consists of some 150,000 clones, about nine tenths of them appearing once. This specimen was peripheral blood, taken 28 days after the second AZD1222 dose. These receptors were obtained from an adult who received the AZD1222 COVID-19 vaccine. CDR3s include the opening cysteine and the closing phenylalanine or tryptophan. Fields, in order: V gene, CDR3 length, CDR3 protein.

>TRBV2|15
CASSPTSGGADTQYF
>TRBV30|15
CAWSLGLAGGDEQFF
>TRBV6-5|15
CASSPLWEGNSPLHF
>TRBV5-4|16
CASSPTGQGSAGELFF
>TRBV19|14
CASSADRAAGVQYF
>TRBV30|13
CAWSVPRPGELFF
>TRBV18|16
CASSLTAGSADTEAFF
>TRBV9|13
CASSVGGKTEAFF
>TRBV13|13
CASSSDRQETQYF
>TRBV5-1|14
CASSVGQTNTEAFF
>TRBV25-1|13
CATTGGQIHGYTF
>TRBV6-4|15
CASSPGEGSYNEQFF
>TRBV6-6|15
CASSYSQGSNQPQHF